This T cell receptor beta chain was identified in a study of control samples from healthy donors and cancer patients. The data were produced by immunoSEQ multiplex PCR, yet TCRdb's version contains in-frame clones alone and is incomplete. The data hold some 79,000 clones, with roughly 93% observed a single time. This CDR3 region has 13 residues. V was shortened by 0 bases and J by 5 bases, with 8 bases between the two germline ends. CDR1 and CDR2 (germline): SGHDT, YYEEEE. Material: PBMCs. This clonotype was sampled from a woman between 40 and 55 years old with lung cancer. V is TRBV5-6 and J is TRBJ1-2; D call uncertain. In DNA, the CDR3 is TGTGCCAGCAGCTTGGCACAGATTTATGGCTACACCTTC. This translates into CASSLAQIYGYTF.